This T cell receptor beta chain was captured by sequencing in a study of CD8+CD57+ T cells in acquired aplastic anemia. This CDR3 spans 15 amino acids. Germline V gene sequence: CDR1 SGHTA, CDR2 FQGNSA. The V and J ends lost 3 bases and 3 bases respectively, with 12 bases between them. TCR beta VDJ combinations and CDR3 sequences were profiled from genomic DNA. MiXCR was run by TCRdb on the reads, yielding one entry per CDR3 protein. The sample lists around 200,000 distinct CDR3 sequences, over 60% occurring once. This chain connects TRBV7-2 to TRBJ1-3; no firm D call. The sequenced sample consisted of sorted CD4+, CD8+, or CD8+CD57+ T cells (not recorded which) from PBMCs. This receptor was identified in a human donor in good health. CDR3 region: CASSLTGLGGNTIYF. CDR3 coding DNA: TGTGCCAGCAGCTTGACGGGCCTGGGTGGAAACACCATATATTTT.